The 10 T cell receptor beta chains below were found in one sample sequenced in a study of blood T cells in healthy people across ages. The authors ran a second PCR of roughly 6 to 12 cycles using a sample-barcoded 5' primer and a J-beta primer mix. TCRdb called the 5' RACE reads again in MiXCR, with one record for every CDR3 protein. The table includes approximately 850,000 distinct CDR3 sequences, approximately 44% detected once. The material sequenced was blood. These receptors were obtained from a man in his 60s in good health.

The CDR3 region has the DNA TGTGCCAGCAGCTTAGCGCTTCAGGGGGCGAGCGGAAAACTGTTTTTT. This codes for CASSLALQGASGKLFF. This chain connects TRBV7-2 to TRBJ1-4; TRBD1 aligns across 8 bases. The CDR3 loop spans 16 amino acids. The junction had 10 bases not matched to a gene; V was cut back by 0 bases and J by 10 bases. CDR1 is SGHTA and CDR2 is FQGNSA in the germline V gene.

This clonotype was seen only a few times. The rearrangement uses TRBV7-2 and TRBJ2-7, with 10 bases fitting TRBD2. Germline CDR1 reads SGHTA; CDR2 reads FQGNSA. V dropped 1 base and J dropped 0; count of bases not matched to a gene: 9. The CDR3 length is 18 residues. Here the CDR3 DNA reads TGTGCCAGCAGCTTAGGTTCTAGCGGGGGCCGTAGCTCCTACGAGCAGTACTTC. This encodes CASSLGSSGGRSSYEQYF. Combining the CDR3 with reference TRBV7-2 and TRBJ2-7 gives the whole variable domain GAGVSQSPSNKVTEKGKDVELRCDPISGHTALYWYRQSLGQGLEFLIYFQGNSAPDKSGLPSDRFSAERTGGSVSTLTIQRTQQEDSAVYLCASSLGSSGGRSSYEQYFGPGTRLTVT.

The chain employs TRBV14 and TRBJ1-1; D is possibly TRBD1 (5 bases). This CDR3 spans 18 amino acids. Germline lookup yields CDR1 SGHDN and CDR2 FVKESK. Deletions cut 6 bases from V and 0 bases from J, with 23 bases between. CDR3 sequence (DNA): TGTGCCAGCAGTCCCACGGGGCCCTCGGTCCAAATGAACACTGAAGCTTTCTTT. Amino acids: CASSPTGPSVQMNTEAFF.

The chain is built from TRBV5-1 and TRBJ2-5; tentatively, D is TRBD1 or TRBD2 (5 bases each). The CDR3 has 15 residues. Trimming shortened V by 4 bases and J by 3 bases, and 16 bases separated the two germline ends. CDR1 and CDR2 from the germline V gene are SGHRS and YFSETQ. DNA of the CDR3: TGCGCCAGCAGCGACACCGGGGCACCAGAAGAGACCCAGTACTTC. It encodes CASSDTGAPEETQYF.

The genes are TRBV5-1 and TRBJ1-3; D remains ambiguous. The V gene lost 2 bases and the J gene lost 4 bases, with 4 bases spanning the gap. The CDR3 runs 12 residues. From germline, CDR1 is SGHRS and CDR2 YFSETQ. CDR3 amino acids: CASSFDGNTIYF. Written as DNA, the CDR3 is TGCGCCAGCAGCTTCGACGGAAACACCATATATTTT.

This chain connects TRBV11-3 to TRBJ2-3, with 8 nucleotides matching TRBD2. V dropped 5 bases and J dropped 3; count of bases not matched to a gene: 7. The CDR3 is made up of 15 amino acids. Germline assignment: CDR1 SGHNT and CDR2 YENEEA. CDR3 coding DNA: TGTGCCAGCAGCGGACGGGGGGGCTCAACAGATACGCAGTATTTT. Protein: CASSGRGGSTDTQYF.

The chain couples TRBV18 to TRBJ1-2; D is possibly TRBD1 (6 bases). CDR3 length equals 15 residues. Trimming removed 2 bases from V and 3 bases from J, with 13 bases in between. Germline CDR1 KGHSH, CDR2 LQKENI. The CDR3 nucleotides are TGTGCCAGCTCACCAGGACAGCTCGGGGACTATGGCTACACCTTC. Translating it yields CASSPGQLGDYGYTF.

This clonotype was recorded a few times. This chain uses TRBV27 with TRBJ2-7; D possibly corresponds to TRBD1 (5 bases). The CDR3 covers 14 residues. The V gene lost 5 bases and the J gene lost 6 bases, with 17 bases spanning the gap. Germline V gives CDR1 MNHEY, CDR2 SMNVEV (reference sequence). CDR3 region: CASSPSAGSLEQYF. CDR3 nucleotide sequence: TGTGCCAGCAGTCCATCGGCAGGGTCTCTCGAGCAGTACTTC.

The chain is built from TRBV6-2 or TRBV6-3 and TRBJ1-5; D might be TRBD1 (6 bases). The V end lost 2 bases, the J end lost 7 bases, and 12 bases lay between the germline ends. This CDR3 is 14 amino acids long. CDR1 MNHEY and CDR2 SVGEGT come from the germline V gene. DNA of the CDR3: TGTGCCAGCAGTTACGCTGGGGGCTCGCAGCCCCAGCATTTT. Translated, it gives CASSYAGGSQPQHF.

This clonotype was recorded a few times. The CDR3 loop reads CASSQGGRSSYNSPLHF. CDR3 nucleotide sequence: TGTGCCAGCAGCCAAGGTGGCCGGAGCTCCTATAATTCACCCCTCCACTTT. The V gene is TRBV3-1, the J gene TRBJ1-6; D unclear. CDR3 size: 17 residues. The germline V gene has CDR1 LGHDT and CDR2 YNNKEL (reference sequence). Trimming stripped 1 base from V and 0 bases from J, with 10 bases between.